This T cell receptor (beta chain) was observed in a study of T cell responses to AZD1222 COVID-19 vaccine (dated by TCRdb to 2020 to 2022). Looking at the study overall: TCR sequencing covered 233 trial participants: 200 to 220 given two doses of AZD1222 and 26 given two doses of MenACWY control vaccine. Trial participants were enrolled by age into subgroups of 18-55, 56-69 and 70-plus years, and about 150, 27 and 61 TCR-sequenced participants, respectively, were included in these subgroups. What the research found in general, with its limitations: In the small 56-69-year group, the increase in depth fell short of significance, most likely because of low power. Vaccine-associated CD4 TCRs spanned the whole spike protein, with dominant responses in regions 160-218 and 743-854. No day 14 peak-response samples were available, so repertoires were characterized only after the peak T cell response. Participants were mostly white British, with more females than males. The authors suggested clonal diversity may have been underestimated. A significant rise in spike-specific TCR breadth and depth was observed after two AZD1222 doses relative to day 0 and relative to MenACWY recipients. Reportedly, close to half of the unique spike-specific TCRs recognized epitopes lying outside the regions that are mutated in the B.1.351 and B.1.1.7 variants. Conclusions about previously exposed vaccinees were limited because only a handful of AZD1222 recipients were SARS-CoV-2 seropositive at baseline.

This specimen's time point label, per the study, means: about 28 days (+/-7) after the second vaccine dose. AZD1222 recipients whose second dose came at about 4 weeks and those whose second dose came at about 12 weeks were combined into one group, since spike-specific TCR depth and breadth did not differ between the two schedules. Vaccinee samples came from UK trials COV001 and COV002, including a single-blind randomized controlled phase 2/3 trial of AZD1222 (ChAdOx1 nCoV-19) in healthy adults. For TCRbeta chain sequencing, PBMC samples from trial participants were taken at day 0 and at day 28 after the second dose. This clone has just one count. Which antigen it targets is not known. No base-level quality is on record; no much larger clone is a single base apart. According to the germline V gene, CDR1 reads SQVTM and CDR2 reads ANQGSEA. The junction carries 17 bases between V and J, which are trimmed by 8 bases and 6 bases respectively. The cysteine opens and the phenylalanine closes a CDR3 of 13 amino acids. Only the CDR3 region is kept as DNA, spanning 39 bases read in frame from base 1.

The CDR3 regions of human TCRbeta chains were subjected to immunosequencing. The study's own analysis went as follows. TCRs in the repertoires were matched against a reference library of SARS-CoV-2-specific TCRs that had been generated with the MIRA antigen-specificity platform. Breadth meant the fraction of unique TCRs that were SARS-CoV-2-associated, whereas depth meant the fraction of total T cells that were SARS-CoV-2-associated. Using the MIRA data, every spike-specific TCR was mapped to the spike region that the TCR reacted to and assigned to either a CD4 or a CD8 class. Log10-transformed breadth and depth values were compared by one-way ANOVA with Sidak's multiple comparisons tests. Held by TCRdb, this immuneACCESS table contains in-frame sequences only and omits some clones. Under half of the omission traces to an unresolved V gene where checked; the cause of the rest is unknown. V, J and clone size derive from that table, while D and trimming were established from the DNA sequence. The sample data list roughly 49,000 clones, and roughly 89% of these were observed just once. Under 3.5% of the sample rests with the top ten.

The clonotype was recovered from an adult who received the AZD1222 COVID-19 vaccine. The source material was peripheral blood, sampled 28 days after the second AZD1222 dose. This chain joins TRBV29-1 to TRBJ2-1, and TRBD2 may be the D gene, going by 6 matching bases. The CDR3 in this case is CSTQVVGGNEQFF. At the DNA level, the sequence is TGCAGCACCCAAGTTGTGGGGGGCAATGAGCAGTTCTTC.